This T cell receptor beta chain was documented in a study of blood T cell repertoires in COVID-19. Profiled with immunoSEQ multiplex PCR; TCRdb holds only in-frame clones, not every one. The sample includes approximately 300,000 clones, 85% to 90% of them seen just once. V lost 5 bases to trimming and J lost 0 bases, with 8 bases between them. The CDR3 is 14 residues long. Germline values: CDR1 LNHDA, CDR2 SQIVND (reference sequence). Sequenced material: PBMCs or T cells enriched from blood (not recorded which). This sequence was found in a woman younger than 35 who had recovered from COVID-19. The chain combines TRBV19 with TRBJ2-1; D possibly corresponds to TRBD2 (5 bases). The CDR3 DNA sequence: TGTGCCAGTAGTTTGAGGGACTCCTACAATGAGCAGTTCTTC. Translating gives CASSLRDSYNEQFF.